This T cell receptor beta chain was retrieved from a study of blood T cell repertoires in COVID-19. The overall study: COVID-19 samples from acute and convalescent phases originated in the United States, Italy and Spain. T cells, B-cell-depleted T cells, or PBMCs provided the cDNA or gDNA that served as material.

This clone has only a few counts. Clones were read by immunoSEQ multiplex PCR, and TCRdb kept only the in-frame ones, dropping some. The sample holds around 70,000 clones; around nine tenths are singletons and the top ten take approximately 5%. V was pared by 0 bases and J by 3 bases, with 12 bases of the junction left unmatched. The CDR3 totals 17 residues. This TCR was sampled from a human donor in a cohort sampled during active COVID-19. The rearrangement uses TRBV5-7 and TRBJ2-7, with 7 bases identical to TRBD2. TRBV5-7 belongs to the ORF category, with a function that is uncertain. Input material: peripheral blood. The CDR3 sequence is CASSLGRDGRDYYEQYF. CDR3 in DNA: TGTGCCAGCAGCTTGGGCCGCGACGGAAGGGACTACTACGAGCAGTACTTC.